Presented here are 30 T cell receptor beta chains from one specimen sequenced in a study of cytomegalovirus exposure and HLA in healthy donors. It was with 60 Vbeta and 13 Jbeta primers that the PCR ran. Method: immunoSEQ multiplex PCR; TCRdb's copy keeps in-frame clones and lacks some. The sample carries some 150,000 clones, roughly 73% recorded once. Sequencing was carried out using PBMCs. Receptors originate from a man in his forties or fifties in good health and CMV-seronegative.

This clone has just a few counts. CDR3 sequence (DNA): TGTGCCAGCATGAAAGGAAGCGGGAGCGGCGAGCAGTACTTC. Its protein product is CASMKGSGSGEQYF. The rearrangement uses TRBV28 and TRBJ2-7; 8 bases are a match to TRBD2. CDR1 is MDHEN and CDR2 is SYDVKM in the germline V gene. V lost 7 bases to trimming and J lost 6 bases; unmatched junction nucleotides: 11. The CDR3 loop spans 14 amino acids.

CDR3 amino acids: CASSTSSYNSPLHF. As DNA, the CDR3 is TGTGCCAGTAGTACGAGCTCCTATAATTCACCCCTCCACTTT. The chain links TRBV19 to TRBJ1-6; D unresolved. With 4 bases removed from V and 0 bases from J, the gap between germline ends came to 4 bases. CDR3 length equals 14 residues. Germline V gives CDR1 LNHDA, CDR2 SQIVND (reference sequence). Looking up the rest from reference TRBV19 and TRBJ1-6 gives the full variable domain: DGGITQSPKYLFRKEGQNVTLSCEQNLNHDAMYWYRQDPGQGLRLIYYSQIVNDFQKGDIAEGYSVSREKKESFPLTVTSAQKNPTAFYLCASSTSSYNSPLHFGNGTRLTVT.

This chain links TRBV4-2 with TRBJ1-5; weak D call: TRBD1 (6 bases). The V end was cut by 0 bases, the J end by 1 base, with 7 bases between. The CDR3 totals 15 residues. The V gene's germline CDR1 is LGHNA and CDR2 YNFKEQ. CDR3 region: CASSQEGASNQPQHF. CDR3 coding DNA: TGTGCCAGCAGCCAAGAGGGGGCGAGCAATCAGCCCCAGCATTTT.

For the CDR3, the DNA is TGTGCCAGCAGCGTACAGGGGATATTTGATTATGGCTACACCTTC. Its translation is CASSVQGIFDYGYTF. The chain links TRBV7-9 to TRBJ1-2; 7 bases are shared with TRBD1. Germline assignment: CDR1 SEHNR and CDR2 FQNEAQ (reference sequence). The ends lost 5 bases at V and 5 bases at J; junction bases unmatched: 11. The CDR3 has 15 residues.

The rearrangement uses TRBV29-1 and TRBJ1-1, with D possibly TRBD1 on 5 matching bases. The germline V gene encodes CDR1 SQVTM and CDR2 ANQGSEA. The CDR3 has 14 amino acids. Trimming shortened V by 6 bases and J by 3 bases, and 17 bases separated the two germline ends. CDR3 amino acids: CSVGHRLRDTEAFF. CDR3 DNA: TGCAGCGTCGGCCACAGGCTTCGGGACACTGAAGCTTTCTTT.

V is TRBV5-4 and J is TRBJ1-1; possibly TRBD1 for D (6 bases). V was pared by 0 bases and J by 3 bases, with 9 bases between. Germline assignment: CDR1 SGHNT and CDR2 YYREEE (reference sequence). The CDR3 is 14 amino acids. The CDR3 region is CASSLVEGDTEAFF. The CDR3 region has the DNA TGTGCCAGCAGCTTGGTTGAGGGGGACACTGAAGCTTTCTTT.

This chain connects TRBV5-1 to TRBJ2-3; perhaps TRBD2 as D (5 bases). The CDR3 length is 15 residues. V shed 2 bases and J shed 6 bases, with 16 bases lying between them. Germline V gene data show CDR1 as SGHRS and CDR2 as YFSETQ. The CDR3 sequence is CASSFLAGLGDTQYF. In nucleotides, the CDR3 is TGCGCCAGCAGCTTCCTTGCTGGACTCGGGGATACGCAGTATTTT.

The chain has TRBV19 and TRBJ2-5, with D maybe TRBD2 (6 bases). The CDR3 extends over 14 amino acids. Germline CDR1 reads LNHDA; CDR2 reads SQIVND (reference sequence). Trimming pared 6 bases from V and 3 bases from J, leaving 14 bases between. CDR3 in DNA: TGTGCCAGTAGACAACCGGGAGCCGAAGAGACCCAGTACTTC. As protein: CASRQPGAEETQYF.

This chain links TRBV11-2 with TRBJ1-2, with 7 bases identical to TRBD1. This CDR3 is 15 amino acids long. J was trimmed by 10 bases and V by 3 bases; bases with no gene match: 14. Per the germline V gene, CDR1 is SGHAT and CDR2 is FQNNGV. For the CDR3, the DNA is TGTGCCAGCAGCTTCTCTCCACGACAGGGCCTTGCCTACACCTTC. This sequence encodes CASSFSPRQGLAYTF.

The chain joins TRBV9 to TRBJ2-7; 8 positions agree with TRBD1. This CDR3 spans 16 amino acids. Germline V CDR1 and CDR2: SGDLS, YYNGEE. Trimming took 3 bases from V and 6 from J; bases not matched to a gene: 14. CDR3 nucleotides: TGTGCCAGCAGCGCATCCGGAGGACAGGGAAGAATCGAGCAGTACTTC. It encodes CASSASGGQGRIEQYF.

The rearrangement uses TRBV9 and TRBJ2-7; 10 bases agree with TRBD1. The V gene's germline CDR1 is SGDLS and CDR2 YYNGEE. Germline trimming cut 4 bases from V and 7 bases from J; bases unmatched to any gene: 8. This CDR3 has 14 amino acids. CDR3 sequence (DNA): TGTGCCAGCAGCACCCGACAGGGGGCGGGAGAGCAGTACTTC. Amino acids: CASSTRQGAGEQYF.

The chain links TRBV27 to TRBJ2-7; 10 bases map to TRBD2. V trimming: 5 bases; J trimming: 2 bases; junction bases outside the gene matches: 9. Germline CDR1 MNHEY, CDR2 SMNVEV (reference sequence). The CDR3 has 16 amino acids. CDR3 sequence reads: CASSAFSGGTTYEQYF. CDR3 coding DNA: TGTGCCAGCAGTGCCTTTAGCGGGGGGACTACCTACGAGCAGTACTTC.

V gene TRBV5-8 combines with J gene TRBJ1-4; tentative D call: TRBD1 (6 bases). The CDR3 consists of 15 residues. CDR1 and CDR2 from the germline V gene are SGHTS and YDEGEE. The ends were cut back, 3 bases at V and 3 bases at J, with 12 bases in the middle. CDR3 protein: CASSSRGIANEKLFF. The CDR3 DNA follows: TGTGCCAGCAGCTCGAGGGGGATTGCTAATGAAAAACTGTTTTTT.

The V call is TRBV7-9, the J call TRBJ1-1; D may be TRBD1 (6 bases). Germline V CDR1 and CDR2: SEHNR, FQNEAQ (reference sequence). CDR3 length equals 16 residues. Trimming shortened V by 4 bases and J by 1 base, and 16 bases separated the two germline ends. CDR3 bases: TGTGCCAGCAGCTCATTAGAGGGACACCCGAACACTGAAGCTTTCTTT. Translation gives CASSSLEGHPNTEAFF.

This chain links TRBV15 with TRBJ1-4; TRBD1 matches at 8 bases. The length of the CDR3 is 14 residues. The V segment lost 4 bases and the J segment 5 bases; nucleotides outside the gene matches: 3. From germline, CDR1 is LNHNV and CDR2 YYDKDF (reference sequence). This CDR3 reads CATSTRTGNEKLFF. The CDR3 DNA reads TGTGCCACCAGCACGAGGACAGGGAATGAAAAACTGTTTTTT. Complete variable domain (other parts from reference TRBV15 and TRBJ1-4): DAMVIQNPRYQVTQFGKPVTLSCSQTLNHNVMYWYQQKSSQAPKLLFHYYDKDFNNEADTPDNFQSRRPNTSFCFLDIRSPGLGDTAMYLCATSTRTGNEKLFFGSGTQLSVL.

The chain joins TRBV29-1 to TRBJ2-1; 9 nucleotides align to TRBD1. The CDR3 is made up of 14 amino acids. After removal of 5 bases from V and 2 bases from J, the junction contained 4 bases not matched to a gene. CDR1 and CDR2 from the germline V gene are SQVTM and ANQGSEA. The CDR3 DNA is TGCAGCGTTTCCCGGGACAGGGCCTACAATGAGCAGTTCTTC. This encodes CSVSRDRAYNEQFF.

This sequence joins TRBV11-2 and TRBJ2-7; TRBD2 matches at 12 bases. CDR3 size: 18 residues. Trimming took 2 bases from V and 2 from J; bases not matched to a gene: 10. CDR1 and CDR2 from the germline V gene are SGHAT and FQNNGV. The CDR3 spells CASSLTQRLAGEAYEQYF. CDR3 sequence (DNA): TGTGCCAGCAGCTTAACTCAAAGACTAGCGGGGGAGGCCTACGAGCAGTACTTC.

The V call is TRBV7-9, the J call TRBJ1-2, with D unclear. The CDR3 contains 14 residues. Germline CDR1 reads SEHNR; CDR2 reads FQNEAQ (reference sequence). Trimming took off 2 bases at V and 6 bases at J, with 13 bases between the two ends. The CDR3 DNA sequence: TGTGCCAGCAGCTTACCCGCGGCAGCAGATGGCTACACCTTC. Protein: CASSLPAAADGYTF.

The chain joins TRBV7-2 to TRBJ1-3; D unresolved. The germline gives CDR1 SGHTA, CDR2 FQGNSA. The CDR3 has 14 amino acids. V lost 3 bases to trimming and J lost 0 bases, with 6 bases between them. CDR3 in amino acids: CASSLSYSGNTIYF. CDR3 nucleotides: TGTGCCAGCAGCTTGAGTTACTCTGGAAACACCATATATTTT.

This rearrangement joins TRBV15 to TRBJ1-2; D is possibly TRBD1 (5 bases). Germline V CDR1 and CDR2: LNHNV, YYDKDF (reference sequence). The CDR3 runs to 14 residues. Trimming stripped 0 bases from V and 5 bases from J, with 10 bases between. The CDR3 loop is CATSRDTTVYGYTF. CDR3 bases: TGTGCCACCAGCAGAGATACGACAGTTTATGGCTACACCTTC. Variable domain in full (rest from reference TRBV15 and TRBJ1-2): DAMVIQNPRYQVTQFGKPVTLSCSQTLNHNVMYWYQQKSSQAPKLLFHYYDKDFNNEADTPDNFQSRRPNTSFCFLDIRSPGLGDTAMYLCATSRDTTVYGYTFGSGTRLTVV.

The chain recombines TRBV11-2 with TRBJ2-2, with D perhaps TRBD2 (6 bases). This CDR3 contains 16 residues. The ends were cut back, 3 bases at V and 4 bases at J, with 15 bases in the middle. Germline V gene data show CDR1 as SGHAT and CDR2 as FQNNGV. CDR3 coding DNA: TGTGCCAGCAGCTTGGAGGGATCGTTACCCACCGGGGAGCTGTTTTTT. Translation: CASSLEGSLPTGELFF.

This chain uses TRBV19 with TRBJ1-5; TRBD1 aligns across 8 bases. The CDR3 sequence is 15 residues long. After removal of 2 bases from V and 7 bases from J, the junction contained 7 bases not matched to a gene. Germline CDR1 reads LNHDA; CDR2 reads SQIVND (reference sequence). This CDR3 reads CASSISPAGGQPQHF. The CDR3, as DNA: TGTGCCAGTAGTATAAGCCCCGCAGGGGGCCAGCCCCAGCATTTT.

This chain uses TRBV4-3 with TRBJ2-3; TRBD2 aligns across 9 bases. V lost 0 bases and J lost 0; bases outside the gene matches: 10. Germline V gene lookup returns CDR1 LGHNA and CDR2 YSLEER. This CDR3 has 19 amino acids. As DNA, the CDR3 is TGCGCCAGCAGCCAAGATGGAGGTAGCGGGGGATCTAGCACAGATACGCAGTATTTT. Protein: CASSQDGGSGGSSTDTQYF.

V and J are TRBV28 and TRBJ1-1; the D gene is possibly TRBD1 (5 bases). The germline gives CDR1 MDHEN, CDR2 SYDVKM. This CDR3 contains 15 residues. V lost 7 bases and J 3 bases, leaving 18 bases between the germline ends. The CDR3 spells CASNPSGNKDTEAFF. CDR3 coding DNA: TGTGCCAGCAATCCTTCAGGGAATAAGGACACTGAAGCTTTCTTT. Filled out from reference TRBV28 and TRBJ1-1, the complete variable domain reads DVKVTQSSRYLVKRTGEKVFLECVQDMDHENMFWYRQDPGLGLRLIYFSYDVKMKEKGDIPEGYSVSREKKERFSLILESASTNQTSMYLCASNPSGNKDTEAFFGQGTRLTVV.

The chain couples TRBV4-1 to TRBJ2-3; TRBD2 might be the D (6 bases). V lost 5 bases, J lost 0 bases, and 12 bases lay in between. CDR1 and CDR2 from the germline V gene are MGHRA and YSYEKL. This CDR3 is 15 amino acids long. CDR3 region: CASSISGYSTDTQYF. CDR3 nucleotides: TGCGCCAGCAGCATTAGCGGATATAGCACAGATACGCAGTATTTT.

J is TRBJ2-3 and V is TRBV21-1; the D call of TRBD2 is as the table states it, not checked on the DNA. TRBV21-1 is a recognized pseudogene. CDR3 length: 20 residues. The CDR3 region is CASSNCRLGLAGTSTDTQYF. The CDR3 DNA is TGTGCCAGCAGCAACTGCCGTTTGGGACTAGCGGGGACGAGCACAGATACGCAGTATTTT.

The chain links TRBV19 to TRBJ1-1; 7 bases match TRBD1. The germline V gene encodes CDR1 LNHDA and CDR2 SQIVND (reference sequence). The CDR3 consists of 13 residues. V lost 7 bases to trimming and J lost 6 bases; unmatched junction nucleotides: 8. In DNA form, the CDR3 reads TGTGCCAGTACTGCGAGGGGGCAAGCTGAAGCTTTCTTT. Its protein is CASTARGQAEAFF.

This chain joins TRBV6-6 and TRBJ2-1; D might be TRBD2 (6 bases). The CDR3 is made up of 15 amino acids. Germline CDR1 reads MNHNY; CDR2 reads SVGAGI (reference sequence). Trimming removed 7 bases from V and 0 bases from J, with 13 bases in between. The DNA of the CDR3 is TGTGCCAGCACTTCGGACGGGGGCTCCTACAATGAGCAGTTCTTC. It is translated as CASTSDGGSYNEQFF.

This chain links TRBV4-1 with TRBJ2-7, with TRBD2 matching over 13 bases. V shed 2 bases, J shed 0 bases, and the junction held 4 bases outside the gene matches. CDR1 is MGHRA and CDR2 is YSYEKL in the germline V gene. CDR3 length equals 17 residues. CDR3 region: CASSQRTSGGLSYEQYF. The CDR3 DNA follows: TGCGCCAGCAGCCAACGGACTAGCGGGGGCCTCTCCTACGAGCAGTACTTC.

The chain is built from TRBV7-8 and TRBJ2-3; possibly TRBD2 for D (6 bases). The CDR3 extends over 16 amino acids. From germline, CDR1 is SGHVS and CDR2 FQNEAQ. Trimming cost V 8 bases and J 2 bases, with 20 bases left between them. CDR3 protein: CASDLRGAGSTDTQYF. The CDR3 nucleotides are TGTGCCAGCGACCTCCGCGGTGCGGGGTCCACAGATACGCAGTATTTT.